The 24 T cell receptor beta chains reported below all come from one sample, sequenced in a study of cytomegalovirus exposure and HLA in healthy donors. Use of 60 Vbeta and 13 Jbeta primers characterized the PCR. Some clones are missing from TCRdb's copy, which holds only in-frame ones; the method was immunoSEQ multiplex PCR. The sample holds under 150,000 clones; roughly four fifths are singletons and the top ten take about 3.3%. The sequenced sample was PBMCs. The receptors shown here come from a woman in her twenties or thirties in good health and CMV-seropositive.

This clone is a singleton in its sample. The chain is built from TRBV27 and TRBJ2-3; 8 bases map to TRBD1. V dropped 6 bases and J dropped 2; count of bases not matched to a gene: 13. Per the germline V gene, CDR1 is MNHEY and CDR2 is SMNVEV (reference sequence). The CDR3 is 17 residues long. In DNA form, the CDR3 reads TGTGCCAGCAGCCCGCCGGGACAGGAACAATTCACAGATACGCAGTATTTT. The encoded protein is CASSPPGQEQFTDTQYF.

This sequence joins TRBV28 and TRBJ2-5; the D gene is possibly TRBD2 (6 bases). The end of the DNA fits TRBJ2-7 better, so the J call may be wrong. The germline CDR1 and CDR2 sequences are MDHEN and SYDVKM. This CDR3 comprises 12 residues. The CDR3 nucleotides are TGTGCCAGCAGAGGCGGGGTCTACGAGCAGTACTTC. Translated, it gives CASRGGVYEQYF.

This clone has only one observation. The rearrangement links TRBV18 to TRBJ1-4; the match to TRBD1 covers 10 bases. Germline V gives CDR1 KGHSH, CDR2 LQKENI. V dropped 6 bases and J dropped 8; count of bases not matched to a gene: 6. CDR3 size: 14 residues. The CDR3 here is CASSPGQGSEKLFF. The CDR3, as DNA: TGTGCCAGCTCGCCGGGACAGGGGAGCGAAAAACTGTTTTTT.

The gene calls are TRBV14 and TRBJ1-6, with TRBD1 as a possible D gene (6 bases). Germline values: CDR1 SGHDN, CDR2 FVKESK. V dropped 2 bases and J dropped 7 bases, with 12 bases sitting between them. The CDR3 runs to 15 residues. The CDR3 region is CASSQNKGQNSPLHF. Here the CDR3 DNA reads TGTGCCAGCAGCCAAAATAAGGGACAAAATTCACCCCTCCACTTT.

This rearrangement joins TRBV30 to TRBJ2-7, with 11 bases matching TRBD1. CDR1 is GTSNPN, CDR2 SVGIG, per germline (reference sequence). The V segment lost 3 bases and the J segment 6 bases; nucleotides outside the gene matches: 10. The CDR3 loop spans 15 amino acids. The CDR3 region is CAWSSTGTGGSEQYF. CDR3 coding DNA: TGTGCCTGGAGCTCGACCGGGACAGGGGGTAGCGAGCAGTACTTC.

The chain is built from TRBV9 and TRBJ2-5; TRBD2 might be the D (6 bases). CDR1 and CDR2 (germline): SGDLS, YYNGEE. The CDR3 consists of 14 residues. V dropped 4 bases and J dropped 2 bases, with 12 bases sitting between them. CDR3 coding DNA: TGTGCCAGCAGCCTTTGGGGGACTCAAGAGACCCAGTACTTC. Protein sequence: CASSLWGTQETQYF.

This sequence joins TRBV10-3 and TRBJ2-1, with D uncertain. Germline CDR1 ENHRY, CDR2 SYGVKD. Trimming stripped 11 bases from V and 7 bases from J, with 12 bases between. There are 11 residues in the CDR3. The DNA for the CDR3 is TGTGCCTCCTTATTCGGGAATGAGCAGTTCTTC. Encoded protein: CASLFGNEQFF.

This clone has only one observation. CDR3 bases: TGTGCCAGCAGCTTAGAGGCGGGGGGGCTCTCCTACAATGAGCAGTTCTTC. Amino acid sequence: CASSLEAGGLSYNEQFF. V gene TRBV11-1 combines with J gene TRBJ2-1, with 9 bases fitting TRBD2. CDR1 and CDR2 (germline): SGHAT, FQDESV (reference sequence). The CDR3 extends over 17 amino acids. The V segment lost 1 base and the J segment 0 bases; nucleotides outside the gene matches: 4. The full variable domain, its missing parts supplied by reference TRBV11-1 and TRBJ2-1, is EAEVAQSPRYKITEKSQAVAFWCDPISGHATLYWYRQILGQGPELLVQFQDESVVDDSQLPKDRFSAERLKGVDSTLKIQPAELGDSAMYLCASSLEAGGLSYNEQFFGPGTRLTVL.

This clone was picked up one time. V is TRBV5-1 and J is TRBJ1-1; D is undetermined. Germline V gives CDR1 SGHRS, CDR2 YFSETQ. The CDR3 is 14 residues long. The germline V and J ends were trimmed by 0 bases and 5 bases, with 11 bases remaining between them. This CDR3 is CASSLVPPGTEAFF. The DNA of the CDR3 is TGCGCCAGCAGCTTGGTGCCCCCGGGAACTGAAGCTTTCTTT. The full variable domain, rest sourced from reference TRBV5-1 and TRBJ1-1, is KAGVTQTPRYLIKTRGQQVTLSCSPISGHRSVSWYQQTPGQGLQFLFEYFSETQRNKGNFPGRFSGRQFSNSRSEMNVSTLELGDSALYLCASSLVPPGTEAFFGQGTRLTVV.

This chain uses TRBV15 with TRBJ2-7; 13 bases agree with TRBD2. Germline assignment: CDR1 LNHNV and CDR2 YYDKDF (reference sequence). There are 15 residues in the CDR3. The V and J ends lost 2 bases and 9 bases, in that order; junction bases with no gene match: 7. The DNA for the CDR3 is TGTGCCACCAGCAGAAGCACTAGCGGGGGGGCGGGGCAGTACTTC. It is translated as CATSRSTSGGAGQYF.

V and J are TRBV4-1 and TRBJ1-4; TRBD1 matches at 7 bases. V lost 1 base and J lost 11; bases outside the gene matches: 16. The germline V gene encodes CDR1 MGHRA and CDR2 YSYEKL. The CDR3 runs 17 residues. The CDR3 protein is CASSQVTTGSGMWKLFF. DNA for the CDR3: TGCGCCAGCAGCCAAGTTACGACAGGGTCCGGGATGTGGAAACTGTTTTTT.

This clone has just one count. This sequence joins TRBV18 and TRBJ1-1; no clear D gene. Germline lookup yields CDR1 KGHSH and CDR2 LQKENI. V was clipped by 2 bases and J by 4 bases, with 17 bases between them. The CDR3 has 16 amino acids. CDR3 amino acids: CASSPDRQPAVTEAFF. The DNA for the CDR3 is TGTGCCAGCTCACCAGATAGGCAGCCGGCGGTCACTGAAGCTTTCTTT.

The chain employs TRBV18 and TRBJ1-4; 7 positions match TRBD1. The CDR3 is 14 amino acids. Germline V gene lookup returns CDR1 KGHSH and CDR2 LQKENI. With V trimmed by 4 bases and J by 1 base, 0 bases remained unmatched. In nucleotides, the CDR3 is TGTGCCAGCTCACACAGGGGAACTAATGAAAAACTGTTTTTT. Translation: CASSHRGTNEKLFF.

The rearrangement joins TRBV4-1 to TRBJ1-2; 8 bases are a match to TRBD1. CDR3 length equals 15 residues. V shed 5 bases, J shed 2 bases, and the junction held 7 bases outside the gene matches. CDR1 and CDR2 (germline): MGHRA, YSYEKL. CDR3 DNA sequence: TGCGCCAGCAGCTCGATGACAGGGGCAAACTATGGCTACACCTTC. It encodes CASSSMTGANYGYTF.

This sequence joins TRBV4-1 and TRBJ1-4, with a weak D call TRBD1 (6 bases). Looked up from germline, CDR1 is MGHRA and CDR2 is YSYEKL. There are 15 residues in the CDR3. V gave up 0 bases and J gave up 8 bases, with 13 bases separating them. The CDR3 DNA sequence: TGCGCCAGCAGCCAAGATTCCAGGGGAGGGGAAAAACTGTTTTTT. Its protein product is CASSQDSRGGEKLFF.

This chain uses TRBV5-1 with TRBJ2-7, with TRBD2 matching over 10 bases. The CDR3 contains 15 residues. Losses at the gene ends were 2 bases for V and 5 bases for J; bases not matched to a gene: 7. Germline CDR1 is SGHRS and CDR2 is YFSETQ. CDR3 region: CASSFLGTSVDEQYF. In DNA, the CDR3 is TGCGCCAGCAGCTTTCTTGGGACTAGCGTCGACGAGCAGTACTTC.

V and J are TRBV27 and TRBJ2-7, with a weak D call TRBD1 (6 bases). There are 15 residues in the CDR3. Trimming cost V 5 bases and J 1 base, with 15 bases left between them. Germline V gives CDR1 MNHEY, CDR2 SMNVEV (reference sequence). The CDR3 DNA reads TGTGCCAGCAGTCCTAACAGGGCCGGATCCTACGAGCAGTACTTC. Protein sequence: CASSPNRAGSYEQYF.

The chain combines TRBV29-1 with TRBJ2-3, with 15 bases matching TRBD2. The CDR3 has 18 residues. Trimming removed 7 bases from V and 2 bases from J; junction bases left unmatched: 13. Germline CDR1 is SQVTM and CDR2 is ANQGSEA. CDR3 amino acids: CSARVVGLAGGLTDTQYF. CDR3 DNA sequence: TGCAGCGCCCGCGTTGTGGGACTAGCGGGGGGACTCACAGATACGCAGTATTTT.

This clone was counted only a few times. The rearrangement joins TRBV7-6 to TRBJ2-1, with a weak D call TRBD1 (6 bases). Germline V gene data show CDR1 as SGHVS and CDR2 as FNYEAQ. The CDR3 has 15 residues. The ends were cut back, 5 bases at V and 4 bases at J, with 15 bases in the middle. The CDR3 reads CASSRTESFYNEQFF. In DNA, the CDR3 is TGTGCCAGCAGCCGGACAGAATCCTTTTACAATGAGCAGTTCTTC.

The count of this clone is one. The chain links TRBV9 to TRBJ2-3; 7 positions match TRBD2. Germline values: CDR1 SGDLS, CDR2 YYNGEE. The CDR3 is made up of 17 amino acids. The V and J ends lost 3 bases and 0 bases, in that order; junction bases with no gene match: 10. DNA for the CDR3: TGTGCCAGCAGCGCCGGTTGGGGAGGGGCGAGCACAGATACGCAGTATTTT. Translating gives CASSAGWGGASTDTQYF. The whole variable domain, remainder taken from reference TRBV9 and TRBJ2-3, is DSGVTQTPKHLITATGQRVTLRCSPRSGDLSVYWYQQSLDQGLQFLIQYYNGEERAKGNILERFSAQQFPDLHSELNLSSLELGDSALYFCASSAGWGGASTDTQYFGPGTRLTVL.

The chain employs TRBV6-1 and TRBJ2-7; maybe TRBD1 (6 bases). The CDR3 is made up of 16 amino acids. Trimming cost V 2 bases and J 2 bases, with 16 bases left between them. Germline V gives CDR1 MNHNS, CDR2 SASEGT. CDR3 coding DNA: TGTGCCAGCAGTGAAAGATTTGGAGGACAGCCCTACGAGCAGTACTTC. Its protein product is CASSERFGGQPYEQYF.

The J gene is TRBJ2-2, the V gene TRBV4-3; TRBD1 matches at 9 bases. The V and J ends lost 8 bases and 6 bases, in that order; junction bases with no gene match: 7. The CDR3 totals 14 residues. Germline loops: CDR1 LGHNA, CDR2 YSLEER. CDR3: CASQRDRASGELFF. In DNA, the CDR3 is TGCGCCAGCCAAAGGGACAGGGCGTCCGGGGAGCTGTTTTTT.

The chain carries TRBV5-1 and TRBJ1-6, with D perhaps matching TRBD1 (5 bases). V shed 0 bases and J shed 6 bases, with 7 bases lying between them. Germline V gene sequence: CDR1 SGHRS, CDR2 YFSETQ. This CDR3 contains 14 residues. The CDR3, as DNA: TGCGCCAGCAGCTTGGGCAGGGCTAATTCACCCCTCCACTTT. Protein: CASSLGRANSPLHF.

The chain recombines TRBV4-1 with TRBJ2-7; 7 bases map to TRBD1. The V gene end was trimmed by 2 bases and the J gene end by 2 bases; junction bases not matched to a gene: 3. This CDR3 comprises 14 residues. From germline, CDR1 is MGHRA and CDR2 YSYEKL. CDR3 residues: CASSQRTGAYEQYF. CDR3 bases: TGCGCCAGCAGCCAAAGGACAGGAGCCTACGAGCAGTACTTC.